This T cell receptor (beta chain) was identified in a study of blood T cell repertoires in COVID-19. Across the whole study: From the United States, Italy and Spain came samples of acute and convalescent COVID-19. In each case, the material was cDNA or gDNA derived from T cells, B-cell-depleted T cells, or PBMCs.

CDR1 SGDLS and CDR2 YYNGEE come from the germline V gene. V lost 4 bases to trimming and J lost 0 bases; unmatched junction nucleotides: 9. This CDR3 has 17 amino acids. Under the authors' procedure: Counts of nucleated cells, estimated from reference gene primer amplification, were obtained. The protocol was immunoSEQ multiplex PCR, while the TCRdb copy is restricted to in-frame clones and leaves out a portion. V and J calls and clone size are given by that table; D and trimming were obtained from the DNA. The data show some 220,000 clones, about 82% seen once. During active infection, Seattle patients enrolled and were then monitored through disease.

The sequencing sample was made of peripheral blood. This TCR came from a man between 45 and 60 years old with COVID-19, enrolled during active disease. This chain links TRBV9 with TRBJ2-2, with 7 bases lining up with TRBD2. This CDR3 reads CASSKVAGTANTGELFF. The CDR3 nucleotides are TGTGCCAGCAGCAAGGTAGCGGGTACCGCGAACACCGGGGAGCTGTTTTTT. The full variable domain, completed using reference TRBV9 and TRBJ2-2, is DSGVTQTPKHLITATGQRVTLRCSPRSGDLSVYWYQQSLDQGLQFLIQYYNGEERAKGNILERFSAQQFPDLHSELNLSSLELGDSALYFCASSKVAGTANTGELFFGEGSRLTVL.